A single sample gave rise to the 26 T cell receptor beta chains below, sequenced in a study of blood T cell repertoires in COVID-19. The method was immunoSEQ multiplex PCR; TCRdb's version includes in-frame clones alone and lacks a portion of them. Counted here are about 90,000 clones, 80% occurring once; the ten biggest clones make up about 9.4%. Sequencing input: peripheral blood. These receptors originate from a woman between 65 and 79 years old with acute or convalescent COVID-19.

This chain joins TRBV18 and TRBJ2-1, with TRBD1 identical over 7 bases. The V gene end was trimmed by 3 bases and the J gene end by 5 bases; junction bases not matched to a gene: 22. This CDR3 is built from 20 residues. Germline assignment: CDR1 KGHSH and CDR2 LQKENI. As DNA, the CDR3 is TGTGCCAGCTCACCCACTCCGGGACAGAGCGCCCATAAACTTAACAATGAGCAGTTCTTC. This encodes CASSPTPGQSAHKLNNEQFF.

The chain combines TRBV19 with TRBJ2-1, with 13 nucleotides matching TRBD2. Trimming cost V 10 bases and J 0 bases; bases outside gene matches: 27. This CDR3 is built from 23 residues. Germline V gives CDR1 LNHDA, CDR2 SQIVND (reference sequence). CDR3 in DNA: TGTGCCAAAGTAGTATCTGCCGGGACTAGCGGGGATTGGGCCGGCGGCTCCTACAATGAGCAGTTCTTC. The encoded protein is CAKVVSAGTSGDWAGGSYNEQFF.

This rearrangement joins TRBV7-2 to TRBJ2-2; D perhaps matches TRBD1 (5 bases). The germline CDR1 and CDR2 sequences are SGHTA and FQGNSA. V was shortened by 2 bases and J by 5 bases, with 9 bases between the two germline ends. This CDR3 comprises 14 residues. CDR3 sequence (DNA): TGTGCCAGCAGCTTAAAAGGGGTTACCGGGGAGCTGTTTTTT. It is translated as CASSLKGVTGELFF.

This clone was recorded many times. This chain connects TRBV10-1 to TRBJ1-5; possibly TRBD1 for D (5 bases). The CDR3 covers 13 residues. V was shortened by 3 bases and J by 5 bases, with 8 bases between the two germline ends. Germline CDR1 is WNHNN and CDR2 is SYGVQD (reference sequence). As DNA, the CDR3 is TGCGCCAGCAGTGACAGGGAGGATCAGCCCCAGCATTTT. Protein: CASSDREDQPQHF.

V usage is TRBV29-1 and J usage is TRBJ2-3, with D possibly TRBD2 on 6 matching bases. Per germline, CDR1 SQVTM and CDR2 ANQGSEA. V was clipped by 3 bases and J by 2 bases, with 6 bases between them. The CDR3 has 12 amino acids. The CDR3 sequence: CSVERDTDTQYF. The CDR3 DNA sequence: TGCAGCGTTGAGCGGGACACAGATACGCAGTATTTT.

CDR3 nucleotides: TGTGCCAGCAGTAGGCGGGAGGGCCATGGCAATGAGCAGTTCTTC. It encodes CASSRREGHGNEQFF. The chain employs TRBV27 and TRBJ2-1; 9 bases agree with TRBD2. The CDR3 length is 15 residues. Losses at the gene ends were 5 bases for V and 6 bases for J; bases not matched to a gene: 8. Germline V lookup: CDR1 MNHEY, CDR2 SMNVEV (reference sequence).

The chain has TRBV12-3 or TRBV12-4 and TRBJ2-7, with a possible D match to TRBD1 (6 bases). The CDR3 is 13 residues long. The V end lost 3 bases, the J end lost 3 bases, and 9 bases lay between the germline ends. Written as DNA, the CDR3 is TGTGCCAGCAGTTTGTCAGGGGTCTACGAGCAGTACTTC. Protein: CASSLSGVYEQYF.

The chain is built from TRBV5-1 and TRBJ2-3, with 10 bases that match TRBD2. The CDR3 is made up of 17 amino acids. V lost 0 bases to trimming and J lost 6 bases; unmatched junction nucleotides: 10. Germline-derived CDR1 and CDR2 are SGHRS and YFSETQ. CDR3 sequence reads: CASSLGTSGNPTDTQYF. The CDR3 nucleotides read TGCGCCAGCAGCTTGGGGACTAGCGGCAACCCCACCGATACGCAGTATTTT.

This clone occurred a few times. The CDR3, as DNA: TGTGCCAGCAGCTCACCGACAGGGGGAGAGGGCTTCAATCAGCCCCAGCATTTT. Its translation: CASSSPTGGEGFNQPQHF. The rearrangement uses TRBV7-9 and TRBJ1-5, with 9 bases aligning to TRBD1. There are 18 residues in the CDR3. V shed 4 bases and J 3 bases; nucleotides not matched to a gene: 13. Germline V gives CDR1 SEHNR, CDR2 FQNEAQ (reference sequence).

The rearrangement joins TRBV28 to TRBJ2-1; no clear D gene. With 2 bases removed from V and 9 bases from J, the gap between germline ends came to 14 bases. The length of the CDR3 is 14 residues. The V gene's germline CDR1 is MDHEN and CDR2 SYDVKM. CDR3 DNA: TGTGCCAGCAGTTTAAGCTCGCCCCGTACTGAGCAGTTCTTC. Encoded protein: CASSLSSPRTEQFF.

The rearrangement uses TRBV5-4 and TRBJ1-2; D perhaps matches TRBD1 (5 bases). Germline values: CDR1 SGHNT, CDR2 YYREEE (reference sequence). The CDR3 length is 14 residues. The V end was cut by 1 base, the J end by 6 bases, with 13 bases between. Here the CDR3 DNA reads TGTGCCAGCAGCTTGATAGGGGAATCTCATGGCTACACCTTC. Residues: CASSLIGESHGYTF.

The sample holds a few counts of this clone. The chain links TRBV6-6 to TRBJ2-7, with TRBD2 matching 11 bases. The CDR3 length is 14 residues. CDR1 is MNHNY and CDR2 is SVGAGI in the germline V gene (reference sequence). After removal of 7 bases from V and 4 bases from J, the junction contained 6 bases not matched to a gene. The CDR3 nucleotides are TGTGCCAGCACCCAGACTAGCGGGATTTACGAGCAGTACTTC. Protein sequence: CASTQTSGIYEQYF.

The chain couples TRBV7-2 to TRBJ2-1; D is possibly TRBD2 (6 bases). Trimming cost V 4 bases and J 7 bases, with 17 bases left between them. The germline V gene encodes CDR1 SGHTA and CDR2 FQGNSA. This CDR3 region has 15 residues. CDR3 sequence: CASSYADSGGNEQFF. As DNA, the CDR3 is TGTGCCAGCAGCTACGCGGACTCCGGAGGGAATGAGCAGTTCTTC. Using reference TRBV7-2 and TRBJ2-1 for the parts outside the CDR3, the full variable domain is GAGVSQSPSNKVTEKGKDVELRCDPISGHTALYWYRQSLGQGLEFLIYFQGNSAPDKSGLPSDRFSAERTGGSVSTLTIQRTQQEDSAVYLCASSYADSGGNEQFFGPGTRLTVL.

The chain joins TRBV30 to TRBJ2-2, with D uncertain. The CDR3 has 13 amino acids. V lost 2 bases to trimming and J lost 5 bases, with 9 bases between them. Per the germline V gene, CDR1 is GTSNPN and CDR2 is SVGIG (reference sequence). This CDR3 reads CAWSTLLTGELFF. The DNA for the CDR3 is TGTGCCTGGAGTACTCTTTTAACCGGGGAGCTGTTTTTT.

This chain joins TRBV19 and TRBJ2-1; 13 positions match TRBD2. The CDR3 contains 19 residues. CDR1 and CDR2 (germline): LNHDA, SQIVND (reference sequence). With V trimmed by 5 bases and J by 3 bases, 13 bases remained unmatched. This chain's CDR3 is CASSVPLRLAGGLYNEQFF. CDR3 in DNA: TGTGCCAGTAGTGTTCCCCTGAGACTAGCGGGGGGACTCTACAATGAGCAGTTCTTC.

The rearrangement links TRBV7-9 to TRBJ2-2; 9 bases agree with TRBD2. The CDR3 loop spans 17 amino acids. Germline V lookup: CDR1 SEHNR, CDR2 FQNEAQ (reference sequence). The V and J ends lost 6 bases and 5 bases, in that order; junction bases with no gene match: 13. CDR3 nucleotides: TGTGCCAGCAGTTATACTGGACTAGCGCGAGGGACCGGGGAGCTGTTTTTT. Protein product: CASSYTGLARGTGELFF.

The count of this clone is one. The rearrangement uses TRBV27 and TRBJ2-7; no firm D call. This CDR3 has 15 amino acids. Germline V gene sequence: CDR1 MNHEY, CDR2 SMNVEV (reference sequence). Trimming removed 4 bases from V and 4 bases from J, with 17 bases in between. CDR3: CASSSRWASLYEQYF. DNA for the CDR3: TGTGCCAGCAGTTCCCGTTGGGCCTCCCTTTACGAGCAGTACTTC.

The chain is built from TRBV18 and TRBJ2-1, with TRBD1 matching over 7 bases. The CDR3 is 16 residues long. V was pared by 1 base and J by 2 bases, with 5 bases of the junction left unmatched. CDR1 and CDR2 (germline): KGHSH, LQKENI. CDR3 amino acids: CASSPRDRVAYNEQFF. The CDR3 region has the DNA TGTGCCAGCTCACCACGTGACAGGGTCGCCTACAATGAGCAGTTCTTC.

This chain uses TRBV6-2 or TRBV6-3 with TRBJ1-1; D gene uncertain. The germline V gene has CDR1 MNHEY and CDR2 SVGEGT. The V and J ends lost 0 bases and 5 bases respectively, with 4 bases between them. The CDR3 spans 12 residues. In DNA, the CDR3 is TGTGCCAGCAGTTACTCGAGAACTGAAGCTTTCTTT. Its protein is CASSYSRTEAFF.

The chain is built from TRBV7-8 and TRBJ1-1; TRBD1 aligns across 9 bases. V trimming: 2 bases; J trimming: 8 bases; junction bases outside the gene matches: 3. The CDR3 spans 13 residues. The germline gives CDR1 SGHVS, CDR2 FQNEAQ. The CDR3, as DNA: TGTGCCAGCAGCTTAATCGGGACAGGGGAAGCTTTCTTT. It yields the protein CASSLIGTGEAFF.

CDR3 nucleotide sequence: TGTGCCAGCAGCTTAGCCCCGACTAGCGGGGGGGCCCGGGAGACCCAGTACTTC. Its protein is CASSLAPTSGGARETQYF. V usage is TRBV7-2 and J usage is TRBJ2-5; 14 positions agree with TRBD2. The CDR3 covers 18 residues. Germline CDR1 SGHTA, CDR2 FQGNSA. With V trimmed by 0 bases and J by 5 bases, 8 bases remained unmatched. The entire variable domain, with the rest obtained from reference TRBV7-2 and TRBJ2-5, is as follows: GAGVSQSPSNKVTEKGKDVELRCDPISGHTALYWYRQSLGQGLEFLIYFQGNSAPDKSGLPSDRFSAERTGGSVSTLTIQRTQQEDSAVYLCASSLAPTSGGARETQYFGPGTRLLVL.

The CDR3 spells CASSSFGRGSGELFF. The CDR3 DNA follows: TGTGCCAGCAGCTCCTTCGGGAGGGGATCCGGGGAGCTGTTTTTT. The rearrangement uses TRBV7-9 and TRBJ2-2; TRBD2 matches 8 bases. Trimming took 4 bases from V and 6 from J; bases not matched to a gene: 7. Per the germline V gene, CDR1 is SEHNR and CDR2 is FQNEAQ (reference sequence). This CDR3 region has 15 residues.

The chain combines TRBV11-2 with TRBJ2-1, with 8 positions matching TRBD2. This CDR3 spans 17 amino acids. The V gene's germline CDR1 is SGHAT and CDR2 FQNNGV. V lost 0 bases and J lost 9; bases outside the gene matches: 13. The CDR3 DNA is TGTGCCAGCAGCTTAGAAGGGTCCGGGAGGGCTCGTGGTGAGCAGTTCTTC. This encodes CASSLEGSGRARGEQFF.

The gene calls are TRBV10-3 and TRBJ1-1; a weak D match, TRBD1 (6 bases). The germline V and J ends were trimmed by 2 bases and 3 bases, with 7 bases remaining between them. Germline V CDR1 and CDR2: ENHRY, SYGVKD. This CDR3 is 13 amino acids long. The CDR3 reads CAISEAGDTEAFF. The CDR3 DNA reads as TGTGCCATCAGTGAGGCAGGGGACACTGAAGCTTTCTTT.

The chain couples TRBV2 to TRBJ2-3, with 11 positions matching TRBD1. The CDR3 extends over 16 amino acids. Germline assignment: CDR1 SNHLY and CDR2 FYNNEI. V was clipped by 6 bases and J by 5 bases; unmatched bases: 10. The CDR3 bases are TGTGCCAGCAGAAGACCGGGACAGGGGGTGAGAGATACGCAGTATTTT. Amino acids: CASRRPGQGVRDTQYF.

The J gene is TRBJ2-1, the V gene TRBV30, with D maybe TRBD1 (6 bases). V dropped 3 bases and J dropped 1 base, with 13 bases sitting between them. This CDR3 has 15 amino acids. The germline gives CDR1 GTSNPN, CDR2 SVGIG (reference sequence). CDR3 sequence reads: CAWSLFQGSYNEQFF. CDR3 DNA: TGTGCCTGGAGCCTATTCCAGGGGTCCTACAATGAGCAGTTCTTC.